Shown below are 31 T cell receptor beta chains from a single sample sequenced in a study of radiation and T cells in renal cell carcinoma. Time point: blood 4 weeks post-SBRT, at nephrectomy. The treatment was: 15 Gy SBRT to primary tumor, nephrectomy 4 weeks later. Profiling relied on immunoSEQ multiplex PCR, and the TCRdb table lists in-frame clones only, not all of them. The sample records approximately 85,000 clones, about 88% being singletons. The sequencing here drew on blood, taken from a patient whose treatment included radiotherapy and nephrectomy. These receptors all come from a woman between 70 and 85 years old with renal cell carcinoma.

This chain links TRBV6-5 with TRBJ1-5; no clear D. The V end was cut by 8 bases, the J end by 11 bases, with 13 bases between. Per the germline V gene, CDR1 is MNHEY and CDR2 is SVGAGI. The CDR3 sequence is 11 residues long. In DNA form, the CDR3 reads TGTGCCAGCTCACCGGGGATGACCCAGCATTTT. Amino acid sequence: CASSPGMTQHF.

The CDR3 DNA is TGTGCCAGCAACCAAGGGGGAGCCGGGGAGCTGTTTTTT. This codes for CASNQGGAGELFF. The chain has TRBV6-6 and TRBJ2-2; tentatively, D is TRBD1 (6 bases). Germline CDR1 and CDR2: MNHNY and SVGAGI (reference sequence). V dropped 7 bases and J dropped 6 bases, with 12 bases sitting between them. The CDR3 loop spans 13 amino acids.

This CDR3 is CASGFSGVNYGYTF. DNA for the CDR3: TGTGCTAGTGGTTTCTCAGGGGTTAACTATGGCTACACCTTC. The chain couples TRBV12-5 to TRBJ1-2; D is possibly TRBD1 (6 bases). V was shortened by 3 bases and J by 1 base, with 9 bases between the two germline ends. Germline V lookup: CDR1 LGHNT, CDR2 FRNRAP. The CDR3 sequence is 14 residues long.

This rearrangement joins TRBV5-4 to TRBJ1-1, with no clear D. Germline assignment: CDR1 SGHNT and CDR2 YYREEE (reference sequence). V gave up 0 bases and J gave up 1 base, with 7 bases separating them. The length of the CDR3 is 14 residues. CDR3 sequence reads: CASSLEQPNTEAFF. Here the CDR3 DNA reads TGTGCCAGCAGCTTGGAACAGCCGAACACTGAAGCTTTCTTT.

CDR3 region: CASSSVTGSPLHF. The CDR3 bases are TGTGCCAGCAGCTCGGTTACCGGATCACCCCTCCACTTT. The chain is built from TRBV7-2 and TRBJ1-6, with D unclear. The CDR3 has 13 residues. With 4 bases removed from V and 10 bases from J, the gap between germline ends came to 11 bases. Germline CDR1 is SGHTA and CDR2 is FQGNSA.

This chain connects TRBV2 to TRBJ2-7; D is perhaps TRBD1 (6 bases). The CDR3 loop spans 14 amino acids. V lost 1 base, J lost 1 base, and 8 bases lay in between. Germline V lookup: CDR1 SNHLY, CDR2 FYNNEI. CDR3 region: CASSEGGTSYEQYF. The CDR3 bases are TGTGCCAGCAGTGAAGGGGGGACATCCTACGAGCAGTACTTC.

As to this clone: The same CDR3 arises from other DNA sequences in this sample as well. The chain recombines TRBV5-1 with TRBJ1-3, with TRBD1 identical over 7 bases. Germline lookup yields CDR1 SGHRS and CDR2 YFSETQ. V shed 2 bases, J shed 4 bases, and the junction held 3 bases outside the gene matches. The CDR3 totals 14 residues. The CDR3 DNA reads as TGCGCCAGCAGCTTAGGGACAGCCGGAAACACCATATATTTT. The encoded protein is CASSLGTAGNTIYF.

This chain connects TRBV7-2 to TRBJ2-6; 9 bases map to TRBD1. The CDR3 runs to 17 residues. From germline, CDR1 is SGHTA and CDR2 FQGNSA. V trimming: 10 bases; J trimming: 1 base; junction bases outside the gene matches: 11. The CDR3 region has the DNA TGTGCCAACCATCAACGGGACAGGGTGTCTGGGGCCAACGTCCTGACTTTC. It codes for CANHQRDRVSGANVLTF. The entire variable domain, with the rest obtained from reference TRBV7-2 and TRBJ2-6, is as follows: GAGVSQSPSNKVTEKGKDVELRCDPISGHTALYWYRQSLGQGLEFLIYFQGNSAPDKSGLPSDRFSAERTGGSVSTLTIQRTQQEDSAVYLCANHQRDRVSGANVLTFGAGSRLTVL.

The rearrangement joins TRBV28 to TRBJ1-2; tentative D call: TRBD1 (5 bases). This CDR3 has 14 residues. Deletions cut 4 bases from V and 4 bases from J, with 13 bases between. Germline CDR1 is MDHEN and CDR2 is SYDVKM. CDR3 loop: CASSSLREVYGYTF. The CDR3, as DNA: TGTGCCAGCAGTTCACTCAGGGAAGTCTATGGCTACACCTTC.

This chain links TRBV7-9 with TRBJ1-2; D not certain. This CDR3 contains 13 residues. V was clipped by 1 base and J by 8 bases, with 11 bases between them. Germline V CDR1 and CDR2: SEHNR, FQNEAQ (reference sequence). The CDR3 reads CASSLDGPRGYTF. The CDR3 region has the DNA TGTGCCAGCAGCTTAGACGGTCCCCGGGGCTACACCTTC.

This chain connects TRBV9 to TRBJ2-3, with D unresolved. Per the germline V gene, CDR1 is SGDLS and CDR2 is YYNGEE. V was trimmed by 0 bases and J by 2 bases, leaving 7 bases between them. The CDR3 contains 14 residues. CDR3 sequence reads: CASSVVGFTDTQYF. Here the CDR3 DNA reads TGTGCCAGCAGCGTAGTCGGGTTCACAGATACGCAGTATTTT.

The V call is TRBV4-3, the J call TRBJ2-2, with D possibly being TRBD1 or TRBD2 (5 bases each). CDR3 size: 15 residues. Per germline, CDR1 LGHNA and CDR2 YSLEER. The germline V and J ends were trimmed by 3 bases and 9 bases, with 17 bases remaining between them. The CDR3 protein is CASSQEDTQSWELFF. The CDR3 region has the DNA TGCGCCAGCAGCCAGGAGGACACCCAAAGCTGGGAGCTGTTTTTT.

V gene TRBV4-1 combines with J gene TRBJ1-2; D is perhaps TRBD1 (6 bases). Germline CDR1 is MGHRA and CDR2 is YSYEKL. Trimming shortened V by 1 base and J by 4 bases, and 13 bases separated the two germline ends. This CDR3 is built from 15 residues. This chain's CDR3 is CASSQVKDSFYGYTF. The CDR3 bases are TGCGCCAGCAGCCAAGTTAAGGACAGTTTCTATGGCTACACCTTC.

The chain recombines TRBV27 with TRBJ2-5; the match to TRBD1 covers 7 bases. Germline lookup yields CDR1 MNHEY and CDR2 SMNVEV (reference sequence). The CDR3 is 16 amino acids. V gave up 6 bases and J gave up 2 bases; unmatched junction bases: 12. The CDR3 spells CASSYLGQPVQETQYF. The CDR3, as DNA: TGTGCCAGCAGCTACCTGGGACAGCCCGTGCAAGAGACCCAGTACTTC.

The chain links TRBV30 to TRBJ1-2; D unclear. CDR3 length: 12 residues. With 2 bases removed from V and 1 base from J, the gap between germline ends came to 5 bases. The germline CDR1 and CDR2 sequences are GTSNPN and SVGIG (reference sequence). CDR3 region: CAWSTLNYGYTF. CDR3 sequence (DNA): TGTGCCTGGAGTACACTTAACTATGGCTACACCTTC.

CDR3 amino acids: CSPASNTEAFF. The CDR3 region has the DNA TGCAGCCCAGCGTCGAACACTGAAGCTTTCTTT. V gene TRBV20-1 combines with J gene TRBJ1-1; D not certain. This CDR3 has 11 amino acids. Germline assignment: CDR1 DFQATT and CDR2 SNEGSKA (reference sequence).

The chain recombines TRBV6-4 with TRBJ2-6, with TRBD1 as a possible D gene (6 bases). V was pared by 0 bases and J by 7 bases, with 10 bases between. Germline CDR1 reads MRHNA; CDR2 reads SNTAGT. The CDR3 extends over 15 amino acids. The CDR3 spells CASSDSQGEANVLTF. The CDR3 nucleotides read TGTGCCAGCAGTGACTCACAGGGAGAAGCCAACGTCCTGACTTTC.

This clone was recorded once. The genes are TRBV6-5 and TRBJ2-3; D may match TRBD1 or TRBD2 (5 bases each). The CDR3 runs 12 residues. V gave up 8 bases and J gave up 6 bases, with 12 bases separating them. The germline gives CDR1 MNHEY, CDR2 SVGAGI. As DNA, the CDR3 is TGTGCCAGCGGACAAACGGGGGATACGCAGTATTTT. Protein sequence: CASGQTGDTQYF.

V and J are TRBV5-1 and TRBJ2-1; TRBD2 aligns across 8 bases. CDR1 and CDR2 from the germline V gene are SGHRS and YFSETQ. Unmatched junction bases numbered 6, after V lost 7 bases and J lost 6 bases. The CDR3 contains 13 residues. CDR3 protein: CASGRGVSNEQFF. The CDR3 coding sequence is TGCGCCAGCGGGCGGGGGGTTAGCAATGAGCAGTTCTTC.

Here the CDR3 reads CASSFRQGTLNQPQHF. DNA for the CDR3: TGTGCCAGCAGTTTCAGACAGGGGACCCTTAATCAGCCCCAGCATTTT. The rearrangement uses TRBV27 and TRBJ1-5; 8 nucleotides line up with TRBD1. Germline values: CDR1 MNHEY, CDR2 SMNVEV (reference sequence). The CDR3 spans 16 residues. The ends lost 3 bases at V and 4 bases at J; junction bases unmatched: 8.

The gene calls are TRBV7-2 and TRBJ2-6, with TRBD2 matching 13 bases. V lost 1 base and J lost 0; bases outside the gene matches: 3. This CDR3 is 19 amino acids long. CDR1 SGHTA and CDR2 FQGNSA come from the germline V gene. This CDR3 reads CASSLGTSGGLSGANVLTF. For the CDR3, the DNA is TGTGCCAGCAGCTTAGGGACTAGCGGGGGCCTCTCTGGGGCCAACGTCCTGACTTTC.

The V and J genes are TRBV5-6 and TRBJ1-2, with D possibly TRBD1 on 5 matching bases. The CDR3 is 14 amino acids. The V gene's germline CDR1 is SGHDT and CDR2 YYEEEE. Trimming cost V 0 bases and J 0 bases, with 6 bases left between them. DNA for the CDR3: TGTGCCAGCAGCTTGGACAGGACTAACTATGGCTACACCTTC. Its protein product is CASSLDRTNYGYTF.

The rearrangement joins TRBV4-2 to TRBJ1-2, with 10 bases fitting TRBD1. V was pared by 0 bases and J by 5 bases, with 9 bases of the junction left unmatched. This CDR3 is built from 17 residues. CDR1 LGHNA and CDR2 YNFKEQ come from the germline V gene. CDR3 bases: TGTGCCAGCAGCCAAGATGCTGGGACAGGGGTAGGGTATGGCTACACCTTC. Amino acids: CASSQDAGTGVGYGYTF.

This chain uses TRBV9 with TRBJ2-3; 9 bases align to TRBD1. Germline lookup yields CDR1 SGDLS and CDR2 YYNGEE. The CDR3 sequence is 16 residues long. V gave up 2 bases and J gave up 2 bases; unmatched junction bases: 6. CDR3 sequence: CASSVAGTGFTDTQYF. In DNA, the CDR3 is TGTGCCAGCAGCGTCGCCGGGACAGGGTTCACAGATACGCAGTATTTT.

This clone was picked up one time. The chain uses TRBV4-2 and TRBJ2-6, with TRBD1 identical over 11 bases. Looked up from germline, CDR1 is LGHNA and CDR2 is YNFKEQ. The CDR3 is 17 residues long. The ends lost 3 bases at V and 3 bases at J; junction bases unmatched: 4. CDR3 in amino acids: CASSQGQGEYGANVLTF. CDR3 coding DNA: TGTGCCAGCAGCCAGGGACAGGGGGAGTATGGGGCCAACGTCCTGACTTTC.

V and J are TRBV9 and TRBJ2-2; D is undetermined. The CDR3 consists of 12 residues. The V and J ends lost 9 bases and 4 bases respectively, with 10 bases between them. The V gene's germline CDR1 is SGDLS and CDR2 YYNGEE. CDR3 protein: CATKGGTGELFF. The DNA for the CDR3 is TGTGCCACCAAGGGTGGCACCGGGGAGCTGTTTTTT.

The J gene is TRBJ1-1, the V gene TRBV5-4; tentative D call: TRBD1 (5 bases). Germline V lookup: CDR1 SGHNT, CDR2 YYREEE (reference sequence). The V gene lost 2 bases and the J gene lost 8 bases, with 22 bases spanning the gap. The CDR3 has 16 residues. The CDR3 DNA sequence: TGTGCCAGCAGCTTAGGGACGGCGAACCCAAGACGCGAAGCTTTCTTT. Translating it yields CASSLGTANPRREAFF. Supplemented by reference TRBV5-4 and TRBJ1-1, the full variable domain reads ETGVTQSPTHLIKTRGQQVTLRCSSQSGHNTVSWYQQALGQGPQFIFQYYREEENGRGNFPPRFSGLQFPNYSSELNVNALELDDSALYLCASSLGTANPRREAFFGQGTRLTVV.

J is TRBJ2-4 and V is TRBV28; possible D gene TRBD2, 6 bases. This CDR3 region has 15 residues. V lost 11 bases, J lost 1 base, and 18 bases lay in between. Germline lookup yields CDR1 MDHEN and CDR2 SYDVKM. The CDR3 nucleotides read TGTGCCGCCACGAAGGGAGGTATGGCCAAAAACATTCAGTACTTC. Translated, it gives CAATKGGMAKNIQYF.

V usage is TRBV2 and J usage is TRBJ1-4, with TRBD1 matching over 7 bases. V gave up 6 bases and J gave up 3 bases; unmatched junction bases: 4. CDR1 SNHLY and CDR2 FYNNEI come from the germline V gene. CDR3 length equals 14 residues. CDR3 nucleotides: TGTGCCAGCAGCCTGACAGGGTCTAATGAAAAACTGTTTTTT. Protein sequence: CASSLTGSNEKLFF.

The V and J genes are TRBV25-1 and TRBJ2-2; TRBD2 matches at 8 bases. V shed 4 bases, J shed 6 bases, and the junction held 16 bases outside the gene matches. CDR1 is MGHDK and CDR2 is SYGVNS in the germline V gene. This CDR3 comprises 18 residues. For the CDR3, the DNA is TGTGCCAGCAGTGGCCAGCGAGGACTAGCCCTCTCGTCCGGGGAGCTGTTTTTT. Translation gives CASSGQRGLALSSGELFF. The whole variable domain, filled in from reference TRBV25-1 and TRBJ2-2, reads EADIYQTPRYLVIGTGKKITLECSQTMGHDKMYWYQQDPGMELHLIHYSYGVNSTEKGDLSSESTVSRIRTEHFPLTLESARPSHTSQYLCASSGQRGLALSSGELFFGEGSRLTVL.

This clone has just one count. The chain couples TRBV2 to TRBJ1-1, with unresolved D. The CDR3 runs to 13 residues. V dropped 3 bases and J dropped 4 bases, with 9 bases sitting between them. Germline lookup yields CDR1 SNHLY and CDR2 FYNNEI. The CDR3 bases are TGTGCCAGCAGTGAGAGGTTGAGCACTGAAGCTTTCTTT. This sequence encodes CASSERLSTEAFF.